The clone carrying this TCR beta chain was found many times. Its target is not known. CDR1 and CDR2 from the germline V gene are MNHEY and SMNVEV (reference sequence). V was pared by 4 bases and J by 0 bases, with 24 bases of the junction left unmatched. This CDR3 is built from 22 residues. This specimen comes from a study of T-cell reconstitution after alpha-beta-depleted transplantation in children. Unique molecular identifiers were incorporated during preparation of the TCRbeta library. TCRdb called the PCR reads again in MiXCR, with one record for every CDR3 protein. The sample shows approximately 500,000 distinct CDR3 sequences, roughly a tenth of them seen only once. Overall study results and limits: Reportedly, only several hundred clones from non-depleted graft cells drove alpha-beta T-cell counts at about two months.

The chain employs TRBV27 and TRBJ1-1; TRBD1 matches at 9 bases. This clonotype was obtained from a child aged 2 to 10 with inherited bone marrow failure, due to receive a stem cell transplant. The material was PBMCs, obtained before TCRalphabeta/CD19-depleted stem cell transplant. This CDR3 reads CASSSISPKQTGGKVMNTEAFF. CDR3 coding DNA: TGTGCCAGCAGTTCTATTTCCCCCAAGCAGACAGGGGGAAAGGTAATGAACACTGAAGCTTTCTTT.